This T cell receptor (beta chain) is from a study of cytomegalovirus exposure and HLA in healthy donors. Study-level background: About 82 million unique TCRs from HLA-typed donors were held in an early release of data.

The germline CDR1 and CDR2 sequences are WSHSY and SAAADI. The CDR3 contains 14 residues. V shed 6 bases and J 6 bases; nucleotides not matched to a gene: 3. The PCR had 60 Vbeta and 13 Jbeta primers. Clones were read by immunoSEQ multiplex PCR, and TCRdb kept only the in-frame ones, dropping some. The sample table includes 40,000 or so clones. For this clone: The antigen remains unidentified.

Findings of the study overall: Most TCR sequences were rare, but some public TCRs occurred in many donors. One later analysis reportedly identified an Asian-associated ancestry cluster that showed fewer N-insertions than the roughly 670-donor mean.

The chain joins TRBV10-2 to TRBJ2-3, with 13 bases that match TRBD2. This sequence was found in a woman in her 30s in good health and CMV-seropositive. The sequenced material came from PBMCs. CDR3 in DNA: TGCGCCAGCAGCGGGACTAGCGGGGTTGATACGCAGTATTTT. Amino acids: CASSGTSGVDTQYF.